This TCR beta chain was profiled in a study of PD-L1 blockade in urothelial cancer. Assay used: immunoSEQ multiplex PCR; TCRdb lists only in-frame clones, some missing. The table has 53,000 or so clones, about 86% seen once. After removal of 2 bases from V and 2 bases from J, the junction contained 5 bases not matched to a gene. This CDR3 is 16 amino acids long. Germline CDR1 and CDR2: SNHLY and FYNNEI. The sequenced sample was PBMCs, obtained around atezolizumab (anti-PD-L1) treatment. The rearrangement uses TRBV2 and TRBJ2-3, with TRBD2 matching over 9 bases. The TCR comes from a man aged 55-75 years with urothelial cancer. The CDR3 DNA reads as TGTGCCAGCAGTGAAAGAAGCGGGGGGCACACAGATACGCAGTATTTT. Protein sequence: CASSERSGGHTDTQYF.